This TCR beta chain is drawn from a study of tumor and adjacent non-tumor tissue in lung cancer. RNA was extracted from bulk tissue without any cell sorting. Regarding the study as a whole: Tumor TCR diversity, when higher, was linked to shorter survival. Tumor repertoires had a smaller top 100 clone share than normal lung.

Three rounds of nested PCR, following a modified ARM-PCR protocol, produced the TCRbeta library. TCRdb reprocessed the multiplex PCR reads with MiXCR, giving one entry per CDR3 protein. This sample yields approximately 71,000 distinct CDR3 sequences, of which about 61% are seen a single time; roughly 21% belongs to the top ten. About this clonotype: The target antigen is unknown. Mismatch with germline at one junction end may stem from a read error.

This CDR3 region has 15 residues. The sequence derives from a man aged 45-65 years with non-small cell lung cancer. This chain links TRBV12-3 or TRBV12-4 with TRBJ2-3; D may be TRBD1 or TRBD2 (6 bases each). Input material: lung tumor tissue. The CDR3 nucleotides read TGTACCAGCAGTGGGGGGCTGGGGCCCACAGATACGCAGTATTTT. Translated: CTSSGGLGPTDTQYF.